The clone carrying this T cell receptor beta chain has more than one count but fewer than ten. Its antigen is unknown. CDR3 length equals 15 residues. Per germline, CDR1 MDHEN and CDR2 SYDVKM. V was cut by 3 bases and J by 7 bases, with 18 bases left in between. Every patient was untreated before thyroid surgery. In the authors' methods: The study's classifier, a distant-metastasis tool for papillary thyroid cancer, was built using CDR3 differences across clinicopathological groups. Using MiXCR, TCRdb reanalyzed the PCR reads. The V and J calls here are based on TCRdb, not the publication. The sample holds approximately 74,000 clones; over 12% are singletons and the top ten take approximately 7%. These data belong to a study of metastatic and nonmetastatic thyroid tumors. Study-level background: Repertoire comparisons spanned blood and tumor or nodule tissue from malignant and benign thyroid patients. Overall study findings and caveats: Significantly greater TCR beta diversity was reportedly found in malignant thyroid tumors than in benign nodules (in blood and tumor).

Sequenced input: blood. V is TRBV28 and J is TRBJ1-1; weak D call: TRBD1 (5 bases). This sequence was found in a male donor with papillary thyroid cancer or a benign thyroid nodule (not recorded which). Some clones in this sample may be carry-over from other donors' samples. The chain's CDR3 is CASSFYPGRDLEAFF. The CDR3 DNA sequence: TGTGCCAGCAGTTTCTATCCGGGCAGGGATCTTGAAGCTTTCTTT.